Detailed here is one TCR beta chain. Its antigen specificity is not known. Base qualities are not provided; no much larger clone lies one nucleotide away. The cohort consisted of more than 650 healthy bone marrow donors. All cohort members were sampled while nominally healthy, although unrecorded immune exposures were likely present. The donor tested CMV seropositive and was one of the 289 seropositive cohort members. Each donor provided a peripheral blood sample, and peripheral blood mononuclear cells were used for TCR beta sequencing. The Qiagen DNeasy Blood Extraction Kit was used to extract genomic DNA from the blood cell samples. The sample comes from a study of cytomegalovirus exposure and HLA in healthy donors (dated by TCRdb to about 2017). With regard to the full study: According to an earlier analysis of around 600 of the donors, about 190 million T cells yielded 120 million or so unique TCR beta sequences and 250 to 350 Gb of sequence data. Four to six DR-DQ haplotypes were handled as single units for association and clustering, since linkage in the cohort was strong. Among about 400 genotyped donors of the cohort, an average of about 220,000 unique TCR beta nucleotide sequences was sequenced per donor, of which roughly 18% were non-productive. In the later analysis, no new phenotypic data were used to find candidate immune exposures; instead, reliance was placed on TCR beta sequences and their occurrence across donors. The T cell repertoires of about 700 subjects were profiled by immunosequencing and related to cytomegalovirus serostatus. An earlier analysis of approximately 500 of the donors applied high-throughput TCR beta sequencing to assess whether each TCR beta V gene segment acted as functional or pseudogenic. Class I and class II HLA loci were covered by the typing at four-digit resolution. To predict cytomegalovirus infection status, the study combined high-throughput TCR immunosequencing, statistical association of individual TCRs with disease status, and machine learning. The genetic ancestry cluster associated with self-reported Caucasian donors included over 80% of the roughly 380 genotyped donors. In a later analysis, previously published TCR beta repertoires from roughly 710 donors were re-analyzed and high-resolution HLA genotyping was added so that TCR occurrence patterns could be studied. An early release that covered about 600 HLA-typed donors contained about 300 gigabases of sequencing data and about 93 million unique TCR sequences. Genome-wide SNP genotypes for about three fifths of the 666 donors were used in a later genetic analysis, which treated that subset as a discovery cohort. Alongside the repertoire data, information on donor age, sex, ethnicity and CMV serostatus was compiled. The number of typed donors differed by locus: roughly 629-630 for A, B, C, DRB1 and DQB1; approximately 520 for DQA1; roughly 600 for DPA1; and roughly 470 for DPB1. The study aimed to test whether signatures of past pathogen exposure could be identified by cataloging public T cell receptors. Besides the first cohort of more than 650 subjects, a separate validation cohort made up of 90 to 150 different subjects was used. Every discovery cohort repertoire had been produced on one sequencing platform.

Receptor libraries were prepared by the immunoSEQ multiplex PCR assay. A mixture of 60 forward primers for TCR Vbeta segments and 13 reverse primers for TCR Jbeta segments was used in the multiplex PCR. A multiplex PCR assay on genomic DNA amplified the CDR3 region of rearranged TCR beta genes. Amplified TCR beta libraries were sequenced as 87-base-pair reads on the Illumina HiSeq System. The study's own analysis went as follows. A later analysis tallied roughly 80 million unique TCR beta chains across the 666 repertoires, and approximately 12 million of those chains were shared by two or more donors. A nearest-neighbor algorithm error-corrected the raw reads and collapsed the reads into unique sequences, merging closely related sequences to remove PCR and sequencing errors. CDR3 sequences were aligned to IMGT reference sequences to assign V, D and J gene segments. For a sequence to be retained, a match of at least six nucleotides was required to both a V gene segment and a J gene segment. Rearrangements were called productive when the CDR3 lacked stop codons and stayed in frame with V and J; all others were non-productive. CDR3 was defined by IMGT convention, running from the second conserved V-encoded cysteine to the conserved J-encoded phenylalanine. Sequences without an unambiguous match to a single V gene segment were excluded from the earlier analysis of about 630 of the donors. In an earlier analysis of around 590 of the donors, a V segment was called functional when productive rearrangements were above 56.7%, and segregating when the standard deviation between donors exceeded 5%. A statistical classification framework was built for diagnosing cytomegalovirus status from the catalog of TCR beta chain sequences. In a later analysis, V and J genes were assigned by comparing TCR nucleotide sequences against IMGT/GENE-DB human TR gene sequences. Using the TCRdist pipeline, a later analysis assigned CDR3 sequences along with most-parsimonious VDJ recombination scenarios. In a later analysis, every TCR beta chain was defined by the combination of its CDR3 amino acid sequence and its V-gene family, and reads without a unique V-gene family were dropped. In a later analysis, several hundred highly shared, low-generation-probability nucleotide sequences were removed to address suspected cross-contamination and a sequencing artifact. For each public chain, a later analysis derived a clonal expansion index from normalized ranks of inferred template counts within each repertoire. In a later analysis, generation probabilities were computed using a VDJ recombination model fitted to out-of-frame rearrangements, and the results were checked against IGoR. A later analysis scored TCR-TCR, TCR-HLA and TCR-CMV co-occurrence with hypergeometric tests, applying a repertoire-size bias correction to TCR pairs. To estimate false discovery rates, a later analysis permuted the HLA or CMV assignments 20 times. In a later analysis, co-occurring TCRs were grouped with DBSCAN, and TCRdist sequence similarity was added when clustering was performed within HLA-allele-positive subsets. Repertoires with fewer than 30,000 or more than 120,000 public chains, plus five repertoires with anomalous nucleotide sharing, were excluded from co-occurrence clustering. Entries here come from immuneACCESS through TCRdb and include only in-frame sequences with V and J called. Some clones fail to appear in such tables; in the studies checked, an unresolved V gene covers under half of the shortfall, and the cause of the remainder is unknown. V, J and clone size were drawn from that table, and D and trimming were deduced from the DNA. The sample has roughly 100,000 clones on record, less than 85% of them singletons. The ten top clones hold approximately 5% of the sample.

The research as a whole found: Compared with equally common non-associated chains, HLA-associated TCR beta chains in a later analysis were more clonally expanded and had lower generation probabilities. Specific HLA alleles were associated with 18,000 or so TCR beta sequences at a false discovery rate of 0.05 in a later analysis. Roughly uniform sequencing depth across donors was assumed in presence/absence analyses, although this assumption may not hold. The authors suggested that the approach could potentially be extended to other disease states and immunological phenotypes. In vitro tests confirmed that three of the cytomegalovirus-associated TCR beta chains recognize cytomegalovirus antigens. The classifier was reported to diagnose cytomegalovirus status with high specificity and sensitivity in both the original cohort and the validation cohort. A group of highly shared sequence variants was considered likely to be a technical artifact of the sequencing pipeline. Because HLA typing was unavailable for some donors at each locus, only the typed subset was used in association tests. In a later analysis, several top co-occurrence clusters were reported to appear linked to parvovirus B19, influenza, CMV and Epstein-Barr virus. A later analysis found that most CMV-associated TCR beta chains appeared HLA-restricted, with HLA associations seemingly driven largely by CMV exposure. In a later analysis, TCR association rates were found to vary across HLA loci, with the most associated TCRs seen for DRB1 alleles and the fewest for HLA-C alleles. CMV serostatus was the only immune exposure information available for the cohort. Most TCR sequences were observed very rarely across donors, whereas some public TCRs were present in many individuals. Correlated functional status among segregating V segments might be attributable to linkage disequilibrium, but an unknown experimental factor could not be ruled out. Only TCR beta chains were sequenced in this cohort, and the absence of alpha or paired-chain data limited detectable features. A further reported finding was that TCR beta sequences accurately predicted the HLA-A and HLA-B alleles for most subjects in the first cohort. Some IMGT-functional V segments, including TRBV6-2 and TRBV6-3, could not be told apart with the 87-base-pair reads, so those segments were excluded. In a later genetic analysis, fewer N-insertions in productive TCRs were reported among donors in an Asian-associated ancestry cluster than the 666-donor mean. When HLA alleles, especially DR and DQ, strongly co-occurred, TCR associations were difficult to assign to individual alleles. An earlier analysis of approximately 530 of the donors showed that most TCR beta V segments appeared in productive rearrangements either about 87% or about 30% of the time, which broadly matched IMGT annotations. Roughly 15 rarely observed V segments, including chromosome 9 orphons, were excluded from the earlier analysis of approximately 500 of the donors because counts were too low. The study gave a list of 150 to 200 TCR beta chains associated with cytomegalovirus. In a later genetic analysis, a missense DCLRE1C variant was associated with V-gene and J-gene trimming of TCR beta chains, and the association was replicated in an independent cohort.

V is cut back by 2 bases and J by 4 bases, with 7 bases in the junction unmatched. The CDR3 runs 16 amino acids, cysteine and phenylalanine included. Only the CDR3 portion is preserved as DNA: 48 bases, with reading frame beginning at the first base. The germline V gene encodes CDR1 SGHAT and CDR2 FQNNGV. The clonotype comes from a woman aged 18-29 years in good health and CMV-seropositive. This chain is built from TRBV11-2 and TRBJ2-7, with 11 middle bases fitting TRBD1. Sample: PBMCs. The nucleotide sequence is TGTGCCAGCAGCTTACCCGGACAGGGGGCGAAGTACGAGCAGTACTTC. It is translated as CASSLPGQGAKYEQYF.